The rows below give T cell receptor beta chains drawn from one sample of a study of blood T cell repertoires in COVID-19. Profiled with immunoSEQ multiplex PCR; TCRdb holds only in-frame clones, not every one. The sample has around 75,000 clones; less than 85% are singletons. Sequencing was performed on peripheral blood. The receptors come from a man aged 50-59 years with COVID-19, enrolled during active disease. The CDR3 runs from the conserved cysteine through the conserved F or W. A D gene is named only where the DNA matches it firmly. The size field is filled for only some rows; it gives once, few, many or a size class.

d_call: TRBD2
j_call: TRBJ2-3
clone_size: NA
v_call: TRBV7-6
cdr3_nt: TGTGCCAGCAGCGGCCGGGGGGGGACAGATACGCAGTATTTT
cdr3_aa: CASSGRGGTDTQYF

d_call: TRBD2
j_call: TRBJ2-1
clone_size: few
v_call: TRBV7-9
cdr3_nt: TGTGCCAGCAGCTCCGGTGCTAGCGGATTCTACAATGAGCAGTTCTTC
cdr3_aa: CASSSGASGFYNEQFF

d_call: NA
j_call: TRBJ1-6
clone_size: NA
v_call: TRBV18
cdr3_nt: TGTGCCAGCTCACCCTTCCCGGGACACAATAATTCACCCCTCCACTTT
cdr3_aa: CASSPFPGHNNSPLHF

d_call: TRBD1
j_call: TRBJ2-1
clone_size: NA
v_call: TRBV7-2
cdr3_nt: TGTGCCAGCAGCTCTTCTACAGGGGGCTTTTCCTACAATGAGCAGTTCTTC
cdr3_aa: CASSSSTGGFSYNEQFF

d_call: TRBD2
j_call: TRBJ2-1
clone_size: once
v_call: TRBV10-3
cdr3_nt: TGTGCCATCAGTTTACAGCGGGGCTCCTACAATGAGCAGTTCTTC
cdr3_aa: CAISLQRGSYNEQFF

d_call: NA
j_call: TRBJ2-7
clone_size: NA
v_call: TRBV27
cdr3_nt: TGTGCCAGCAGTTTATCCCCAGGGCTTGAGCAGTACTTC
cdr3_aa: CASSLSPGLEQYF

d_call: NA
j_call: TRBJ2-3
clone_size: NA
v_call: TRBV28
cdr3_nt: TGTGCCAGCAGCCAAATGGGGCTGCGGAGCACAGATACGCAGTATTTT
cdr3_aa: CASSQMGLRSTDTQYF

d_call: TRBD1
j_call: TRBJ1-3
clone_size: NA
v_call: TRBV27
cdr3_nt: TGTGCCAGCAGTCAGGGGGCCTATGGAAACACCATATATTTT
cdr3_aa: CASSQGAYGNTIYF

d_call: TRBD1
j_call: TRBJ2-2
clone_size: NA
v_call: TRBV9
cdr3_nt: TGTGCCAGCAGCACAGGGACAGGGGCCTTGGAAGAGCTGTTTTTT
cdr3_aa: CASSTGTGALEELFF

d_call: TRBD1
j_call: TRBJ2-7
clone_size: once
v_call: TRBV27
cdr3_nt: TGTGCCAGCAGTTTAGGTTCGGTGGGACAGGGGGCCTACGAGCAGTACTTC
cdr3_aa: CASSLGSVGQGAYEQYF

d_call: NA
j_call: TRBJ2-2
clone_size: few
v_call: TRBV7-9
cdr3_nt: TGTGCCAGCAGCGTACTAGTTTCCGGGGAGCTGTTTTTT
cdr3_aa: CASSVLVSGELFF

d_call: NA
j_call: TRBJ1-4
clone_size: NA
v_call: TRBV12-3/TRBV12-4
cdr3_nt: TGTGCCAGCAGTCGTTCAAGGCGGGAACTGTTTTTT
cdr3_aa: CASSRSRRELFF

d_call: TRBD1
j_call: TRBJ2-7
clone_size: NA
v_call: TRBV3-1/TRBV3-2
cdr3_nt: TGTGCCAGCAGCCCGCAGGGGGCGCTTTCCCACGAGCAGTACTTC
cdr3_aa: CASSPQGALSHEQYF

d_call: NA
j_call: TRBJ2-5
clone_size: NA
v_call: TRBV11-2
cdr3_nt: TGTGCCAGCAGCTTAGTCCCACAAGAGACCCAGTACTTC
cdr3_aa: CASSLVPQETQYF

d_call: NA
j_call: TRBJ2-5
clone_size: NA
v_call: TRBV6-1
cdr3_nt: TGTGCCAGCAGTGAAGTCCAGGGTGGAGAGACCCAGTACTTC
cdr3_aa: CASSEVQGGETQYF

d_call: NA
j_call: TRBJ1-2
clone_size: once
v_call: TRBV5-5
cdr3_nt: TGTGCCAGCAGCTTGGGAGGGGGTCGTGGCTACACCTTC
cdr3_aa: CASSLGGGRGYTF

d_call: TRBD1
j_call: TRBJ2-1
clone_size: NA
v_call: TRBV10-3
cdr3_nt: TGTGCCATGGGACAGGGGGGGCGCTCCTACAATGAGCAGTTCTTC
cdr3_aa: CAMGQGGRSYNEQFF